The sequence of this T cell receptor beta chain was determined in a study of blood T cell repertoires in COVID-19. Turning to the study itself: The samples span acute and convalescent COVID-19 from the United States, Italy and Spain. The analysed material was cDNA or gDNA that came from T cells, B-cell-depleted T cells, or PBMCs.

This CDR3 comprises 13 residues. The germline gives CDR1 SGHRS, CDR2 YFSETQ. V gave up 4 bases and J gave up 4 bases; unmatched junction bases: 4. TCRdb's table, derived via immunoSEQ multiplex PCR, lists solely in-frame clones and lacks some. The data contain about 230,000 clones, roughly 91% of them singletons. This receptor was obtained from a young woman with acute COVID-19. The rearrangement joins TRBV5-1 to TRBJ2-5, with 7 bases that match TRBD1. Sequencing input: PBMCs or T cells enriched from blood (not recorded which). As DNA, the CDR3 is TGCGCCAGCAGCCGGGACAGAACAGAGACCCAGTACTTC. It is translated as CASSRDRTETQYF.